This TCR beta chain originates from a study of blood T cell repertoires in COVID-19. Study-level background: Material from acute and convalescent COVID-19 was sourced from the United States, Italy and Spain. From T cells, B-cell-depleted T cells, or PBMCs came the material, which was cDNA or gDNA.

The V and J ends lost 4 bases and 5 bases, in that order; junction bases with no gene match: 6. This CDR3 has 15 residues. The germline V gene has CDR1 SGHAT and CDR2 FQNNGV. Original processing notes: Estimation of nucleated cell counts was performed using reference gene primer amplification. Only in-frame clones appear in the TCRdb table, and some are missing; sequencing was by immunoSEQ multiplex PCR. V and J calls and clone size follow that table, whereas D and trimming were derived from the DNA. The sample comprises some 140,000 clones, about 80% of which are singletons, and approximately 30% rests with the top ten.

The chain carries TRBV11-2 and TRBJ2-3, with 10 positions matching TRBD2. The sequencing input was peripheral blood. The sequence derives from a woman aged 60-70 years with acute or convalescent COVID-19. The DNA for the CDR3 is TGTGCCAGCAGCTCACTAGCGGGGCCCCGAGATACGCAGTATTTT. This translates into CASSSLAGPRDTQYF.